Presented here are 27 T cell receptor beta chains from one specimen sequenced in a study of T cells in Graves' hyperthyroidism and ophthalmopathy. Amplified regions were TCR beta CDR3 sequences from RNA transcripts. First-round RT-PCR with HTBI primers amplified the TCR CDR3 region. Each CDR3 protein is one row after TCRdb ran MiXCR on the multiplex PCR reads. The repertoire has 350,000 or so distinct CDR3 sequences, around 20% of them found once; the top ten carry over 40%. Sequences were obtained from blood. Source of these receptors: a woman aged 50 to 60 with Graves' hyperthyroidism.

A few counts support this clonotype. The gene calls are TRBV13 and TRBJ1-5; 9 nucleotides match TRBD1. V dropped 9 bases and J dropped 6; count of bases not matched to a gene: 3. The CDR3 runs 12 residues. Germline CDR1 reads PRHDT; CDR2 reads FYEKMQ (reference sequence). The DNA of the CDR3 is TGTGCCAGGGACAGGGGAGGTCAGCCCCAGCATTTT. It is translated as CARDRGGQPQHF.

In its sample, this clonotype was seen once. The V gene is TRBV20-1, the J gene TRBJ2-1; TRBD2 matches 12 bases. The CDR3 totals 16 residues. Looked up from germline, CDR1 is DFQATT and CDR2 is SNEGSKA (reference sequence). Trimming took 6 bases from V and 3 from J; bases not matched to a gene: 9. The CDR3 DNA follows: TGCAGTGCCATCCCCCGGGGACTAGCGGGCTACAATGAGCAGTTCTTC. Residues: CSAIPRGLAGYNEQFF.

This clonotype was counted only a few times. The rearrangement links TRBV5-1 to TRBJ1-1; possibly TRBD1 for D (6 bases). Germline values: CDR1 SGHRS, CDR2 YFSETQ. V lost 4 bases and J 0 bases, leaving 19 bases between the germline ends. There are 17 residues in the CDR3. The CDR3 region is CASSHGTQRGMNTEAFF. For the CDR3, the DNA is TGCGCCAGCAGCCACGGGACACAGAGGGGAATGAACACTGAAGCTTTCTTT.

The rearrangement joins TRBV12-3 or TRBV12-4 to TRBJ2-3; maybe TRBD2 (6 bases). The CDR3 has 16 amino acids. V shed 3 bases and J shed 0 bases, with 13 bases lying between them. CDR3 protein: CASSFVGGSSTDTQYF. The CDR3 nucleotides read TGTGCCAGCAGTTTCGTGGGGGGTTCTAGCACAGATACGCAGTATTTT.

The chain employs TRBV6-1 and TRBJ1-5; a weak D match, TRBD1 (6 bases). Trimming cost V 1 base and J 8 bases, with 21 bases left between them. CDR3 size: 17 residues. CDR1 is MNHNS and CDR2 is SASEGT in the germline V gene. The DNA of the CDR3 is TGTGCCAGCAGTGAAGGTGGGGGTTACCAGGGGTTCAAGCCCCAGCATTTT. Its translation is CASSEGGGYQGFKPQHF.

This chain joins TRBV15 and TRBJ1-2, with D tentatively TRBD1 (6 bases). V shed 8 bases and J shed 7 bases, with 17 bases lying between them. Germline CDR1 is LNHNV and CDR2 is YYDKDF (reference sequence). The CDR3 consists of 13 residues. The CDR3 region has the DNA TGTGCCACCTCCTCTGAGGGGGTCCGTGGCTACACCTTC. It encodes CATSSEGVRGYTF.

This clonotype was seen ten or more times. V usage is TRBV12-3 or TRBV12-4 and J usage is TRBJ1-5; no clear D gene. The CDR3 is 13 residues long. V lost 7 bases and J 1 base, leaving 8 bases between the germline ends. CDR3 DNA sequence: TGTGCCAGCACCCATGGGAGCAATCAGCCCCAGCATTTT. Residues: CASTHGSNQPQHF.

In its sample, this clonotype was seen a few times. The V gene is TRBV15, the J gene TRBJ2-3, with TRBD2 matching over 10 bases. The CDR3 spans 16 residues. Losses at the gene ends were 1 base for V and 5 bases for J; bases not matched to a gene: 6. Germline assignment: CDR1 LNHNV and CDR2 YYDKDF (reference sequence). Written as DNA, the CDR3 is TGTGCCACCAGCAGAGGCCTAGCGGGGGCGGGAGATACGCAGTATTTT. Protein sequence: CATSRGLAGAGDTQYF.

This clonotype appeared a few times. The chain employs TRBV20-1 and TRBJ1-2; D gene ambiguous. The CDR3 extends over 12 amino acids. In germline, CDR1 is DFQATT, CDR2 SNEGSKA (reference sequence). Trimming took off 3 bases at V and 5 bases at J, with 10 bases between the two ends. The CDR3 is CSARAEGYGYTF. The CDR3 region has the DNA TGCAGTGCTAGGGCAGAAGGGTATGGCTACACCTTC.

A word on this clonotype: A much larger clone is a single base away; this may be a read error. The chain's CDR3 is CAGSVVGSEQFF. CDR3 coding DNA: TGTGCCGGCAGCGTTGTGGGGAGTGAGCAGTTCTTC. The V gene is TRBV11-2, the J gene TRBJ2-1, with D possibly matching TRBD2 (5 bases). Germline values: CDR1 SGHAT, CDR2 FQNNGV. The CDR3 sequence is 12 residues long.

This chain links TRBV2 with TRBJ1-6; D is unresolved. V lost 5 bases to trimming and J lost 0 bases, with 11 bases between them. Per the germline V gene, CDR1 is SNHLY and CDR2 is FYNNEI. This CDR3 has 16 residues. The CDR3 reads CASSRLSSSYNSPLHF. CDR3 DNA: TGTGCCAGCAGTAGACTCTCGAGCTCCTATAATTCACCCCTCCACTTT.

This clonotype was seen only a few times. This chain uses TRBV27 with TRBJ2-1, with TRBD1 matching 10 bases. The CDR3 spans 15 residues. The junction had 7 bases not matched to a gene; V was cut back by 5 bases and J by 6 bases. Germline assignment: CDR1 MNHEY and CDR2 SMNVEV (reference sequence). CDR3 amino acids: CASSAGQGRGNEQFF. Written as DNA, the CDR3 is TGTGCCAGCAGTGCGGGACAGGGGAGGGGCAATGAGCAGTTCTTC.

As for this clonotype: The junction and the germline gene differ at one end; a read error may be behind it. The chain is built from TRBV30 and TRBJ1-2, with D possibly TRBD1 on 6 matching bases. The CDR3 is 10 residues long. Germline CDR1 and CDR2: GTSNPN and SVGIG (reference sequence). CDR3 nucleotides: TGTGCCTGGGGAGGGGGTGGCTACATCTTC. Encoded protein: CAWGGGGYIF.

V and J are TRBV27 and TRBJ1-2; D call uncertain. Trimming left V 5 bases short and J 8 bases short, with 21 bases between. Germline V CDR1 and CDR2: MNHEY, SMNVEV (reference sequence). This CDR3 is 15 amino acids long. The CDR3 reads CASSPRGRPQEGYTF. In DNA, the CDR3 is TGTGCCAGCAGTCCCCGTGGTCGGCCGCAGGAGGGCTACACCTTC.

This clonotype was recorded many times. V is TRBV5-1 and J is TRBJ1-3; 7 positions agree with TRBD1. The CDR3 runs to 16 residues. Per the germline V gene, CDR1 is SGHRS and CDR2 is YFSETQ. The junction had 4 bases not matched to a gene; V was cut back by 1 base and J by 0 bases. The CDR3, as DNA: TGCGCCAGCAGCTTGACAGGGGCGATCTCTGGAAACACCATATATTTT. It encodes CASSLTGAISGNTIYF.

This clonotype appeared many times. The J gene is TRBJ2-7, the V gene TRBV10-3; D is undetermined. The length of the CDR3 is 12 residues. The V gene lost 0 bases and the J gene lost 9 bases, with 9 bases spanning the gap. Looked up from germline, CDR1 is ENHRY and CDR2 is SYGVKD. This CDR3 reads CAISESTTSQYF. The CDR3 DNA sequence: TGTGCCATCAGTGAGTCGACAACGTCGCAGTACTTC.

The V gene is TRBV12-3 or TRBV12-4, the J gene TRBJ1-3; the match to TRBD1 covers 12 bases. The CDR3 consists of 16 residues. The V and J ends lost 3 bases and 5 bases, in that order; junction bases with no gene match: 5. This chain's CDR3 is CASSLGTGGSRNTIYF. CDR3 DNA: TGTGCCAGCAGTTTGGGGACAGGGGGCTCGAGAAACACCATATATTTT.

The chain links TRBV15 to TRBJ2-1; TRBD2 matches at 8 bases. Germline V gene sequence: CDR1 LNHNV, CDR2 YYDKDF (reference sequence). V shed 5 bases and J 6 bases; nucleotides not matched to a gene: 15. CDR3 length equals 17 residues. CDR3 DNA: TGTGCCACCAGCTCACCACCCCGAGCGGGAGTCCGCAATGAGCAGTTCTTC. It yields the protein CATSSPPRAGVRNEQFF.

The chain couples TRBV19 to TRBJ2-2, with 14 bases fitting TRBD2. V lost 4 bases to trimming and J lost 4 bases; unmatched junction nucleotides: 8. CDR1 and CDR2 (germline): LNHDA, SQIVND (reference sequence). CDR3 length equals 18 residues. The CDR3 sequence is CASSTGLAGGRGTGELFF. Written as DNA, the CDR3 is TGTGCCAGTAGTACAGGACTAGCGGGGGGCCGTGGCACCGGGGAGCTGTTTTTT.

Of note for this clonotype: An end of the junction does not agree with germline; a read error may underlie this. V is TRBV7-9 and J is TRBJ2-5; D might be TRBD1 (6 bases). The CDR3 totals 11 residues. Germline lookup yields CDR1 SEHNR and CDR2 FQNEAQ (reference sequence). CDR3 residues: CASSLGGQPNF. For the CDR3, the DNA is TGTGCCAGCAGCTTAGGGGGGCAGCCCAACTTC.

This clonotype was found many times. The V call is TRBV7-8, the J call TRBJ2-5; a weak D match, TRBD2 (6 bases). Germline lookup yields CDR1 SGHVS and CDR2 FQNEAQ. The CDR3 sequence is 14 residues long. With 8 bases removed from V and 2 bases from J, the gap between germline ends came to 15 bases. The CDR3 spells CASQLYGGQETQYF. CDR3 in DNA: TGTGCCAGCCAATTATATGGGGGGCAAGAGACCCAGTACTTC.

This clonotype was counted only a few times. The gene calls are TRBV27 and TRBJ1-5; 11 nucleotides line up with TRBD1. Trimming at V came to 4 bases and at J to 5 bases, leaving 4 bases not matched to a gene. In germline, CDR1 is MNHEY, CDR2 SMNVEV (reference sequence). This CDR3 is 15 amino acids long. Written as DNA, the CDR3 is TGTGCCAGCAGTTCAAGGACAGGGGGCTATCAGCCCCAGCATTTT. Its translation: CASSSRTGGYQPQHF.

This clonotype was counted many times. The rearrangement links TRBV20-1 to TRBJ2-7; 10 nucleotides align to TRBD2. The length of the CDR3 is 15 residues. V lost 2 bases to trimming and J lost 4 bases; unmatched junction nucleotides: 8. The V gene's germline CDR1 is DFQATT and CDR2 SNEGSKA (reference sequence). CDR3 amino acids: CSARNPGLATYEQYF. CDR3 sequence (DNA): TGCAGTGCTAGAAATCCGGGACTAGCGACTTACGAGCAGTACTTC.

This clonotype was detected ten times or more. At one boundary the junction diverges from the germline segment, which might be a read error. This chain links TRBV7-7 with TRBJ2-5; D assignment may be TRBD1 or TRBD2 (5 bases each). CDR3 length equals 15 residues. Germline V lookup: CDR1 SSHAT, CDR2 FNYEAQ (reference sequence). This CDR3 reads CASSPRDLRSGPQYF. The CDR3 nucleotides read TGTGCTAGCAGCCCCAGGGACCTTCGCTCCGGGCCCCAGTACTTC.

This clonotype was counted at least ten times. The chain employs TRBV28 and TRBJ2-3; no firm D call. The germline gives CDR1 MDHEN, CDR2 SYDVKM. V lost 3 bases and J 2 bases, leaving 9 bases between the germline ends. This CDR3 spans 14 amino acids. CDR3 amino acids: CASSLMLPTDTQYF. The CDR3 bases are TGTGCCAGCAGTTTGATGCTCCCCACAGATACGCAGTATTTT. The entire variable domain, with the rest obtained from reference TRBV28 and TRBJ2-3, is as follows: DVKVTQSSRYLVKRTGEKVFLECVQDMDHENMFWYRQDPGLGLRLIYFSYDVKMKEKGDIPEGYSVSREKKERFSLILESASTNQTSMYLCASSLMLPTDTQYFGPGTRLTVL.

This clonotype was detected many times. The chain employs TRBV18 and TRBJ1-5; 9 bases match TRBD1. The CDR3 is 16 amino acids. Germline V gene data show CDR1 as KGHSH and CDR2 as LQKENI. V lost 4 bases to trimming and J lost 2 bases; unmatched junction nucleotides: 6. The CDR3 DNA sequence: TGTGCCAGCTCACGCGGTGACAGGGGGGGCAATCAGCCCCAGCATTTT. It specifies CASSRGDRGGNQPQHF.

The V and J genes are TRBV7-9 and TRBJ2-7; TRBD1 agrees at 10 bases. From germline, CDR1 is SEHNR and CDR2 FQNEAQ (reference sequence). V gave up 2 bases and J gave up 3 bases; unmatched junction bases: 7. The CDR3 is made up of 16 amino acids. The CDR3 is CASSLHGTGVNYEQYF. In DNA, the CDR3 is TGTGCCAGCAGCTTACACGGGACAGGGGTAAACTACGAGCAGTACTTC.